The subject of this entry is one T cell receptor beta chain. The antigen is unknown. These data are taken from a study of T cell responses to AZD1222 COVID-19 vaccine. Findings and caveats of the study: All repertoire sampling was performed exclusively after the peak T cell response.

This CDR3 has 13 residues. J lost 5 bases, V lost 5 bases, and 3 bases had no gene match. Measured with immunoSEQ multiplex PCR; TCRdb has only the in-frame clones, and not every one. In the table there are over 100,000 clones, 80% to 95% of which are singletons. This TCR was sampled from an adult in good health. Sample: peripheral blood, taken on day 0 of AZD1222 vaccination. The gene calls are TRBV12-3 or TRBV12-4 and TRBJ1-5; 7 bases are shared with TRBD1. The CDR3 DNA reads TGTGCCAGCAGTGGAACAGGGGATCAGCCCCAGCATTTT. This sequence encodes CASSGTGDQPQHF.